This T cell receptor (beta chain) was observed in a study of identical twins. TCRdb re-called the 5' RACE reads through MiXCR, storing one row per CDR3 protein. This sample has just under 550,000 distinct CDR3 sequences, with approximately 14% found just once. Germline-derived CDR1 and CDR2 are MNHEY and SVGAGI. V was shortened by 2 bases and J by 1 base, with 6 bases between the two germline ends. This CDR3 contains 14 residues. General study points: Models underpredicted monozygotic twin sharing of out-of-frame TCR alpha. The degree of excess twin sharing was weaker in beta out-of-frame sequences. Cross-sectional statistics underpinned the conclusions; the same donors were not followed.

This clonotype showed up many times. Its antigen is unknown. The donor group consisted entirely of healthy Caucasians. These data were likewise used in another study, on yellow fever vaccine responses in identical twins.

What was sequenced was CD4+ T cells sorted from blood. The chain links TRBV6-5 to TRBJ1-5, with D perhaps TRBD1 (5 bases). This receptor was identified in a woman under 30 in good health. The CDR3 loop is CASSYGGSNQPQHF. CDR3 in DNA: TGTGCCAGCAGTTACGGGGGAAGCAATCAGCCCCAGCATTTT.